This is a list of T cell receptor beta chains from one sample in a study of radiotherapy plus CTLA-4 blockade in lung cancer. TCRdb's copy holds only in-frame clones and misses some; the assay was immunoSEQ multiplex PCR. The sample lists tens of thousands of clones, roughly 77% occurring once. Sequencing was performed on peripheral blood, taken from a patient treated with radiotherapy plus ipilimumab. These receptors were collected from a human donor with non-small cell lung cancer who had a complete response to radiotherapy plus ipilimumab. Both conserved end residues are part of each CDR3. The order of the fields is CDR3 protein, CDR3 DNA, V gene, J gene, D gene, clone size. D genes are given only for firm matches. Part of the rows lack a size; the others show once, few, many or a class for expanded clones.

CASSSGGRAGNTIYF	TGTGCCAGCAGCTCCGGAGGGAGGGCTGGAAACACCATATATTTT	TRBV11-3	TRBJ1-3	-	once
CASSLAFAASGGADTQYF	TGTGCCAGCAGCTTAGCGTTCGCGGCTAGTGGAGGAGCAGATACGCAGTATTTT	TRBV7-2	TRBJ2-3	-	-
CASSLERTGKDGYTF	TGTGCCAGCAGCTTGGAAAGGACAGGGAAGGATGGCTACACCTTC	TRBV7-9	TRBJ1-2	TRBD1	-
CASSIPQGGYTF	TGTGCCAGTAGTATCCCCCAGGGAGGCTACACCTTC	TRBV19	TRBJ1-2	-	-
CASSLAGRDTQYF	TGTGCCAGCAGCTTAGCAGGGAGGGATACGCAGTATTTT	TRBV11-2	TRBJ2-3	-	-
CASRREFIGGSYEQYF	TGTGCCAGCCGCCGGGAATTCATAGGCGGGTCTTACGAGCAGTACTTC	TRBV2	TRBJ2-7	-	-
CASSFSNYGYTF	TGTGCCAGCAGCTTCTCTAACTATGGCTACACCTTC	TRBV7-2	TRBJ1-2	-	-
CASSLAPPGLAVYEQYF	TGTGCCAGCAGCTTAGCTCCTCCGGGACTAGCGGTATACGAGCAGTACTTC	TRBV7-8	TRBJ2-7	TRBD2	once
CASSESSGRQPQHF	TGCGCCAGCAGTGAGAGCTCAGGGCGCCAGCCCCAGCATTTT	TRBV10-2	TRBJ1-5	-	-
CASSAGGGSSGNTIYF	TGTGCCAGCAGCGCAGGAGGCGGTAGCTCTGGAAACACCATATATTTT	TRBV7-9	TRBJ1-3	-	-
CASSLVAQAGYNEQFF	TGTGCCAGCAGCTTAGTGGCCCAGGCAGGCTACAATGAGCAGTTCTTC	TRBV7-2	TRBJ2-1	-	-
CAWSAATNEKLFF	TGTGCCTGGAGTGCGGCAACTAATGAAAAACTGTTTTTT	TRBV30	TRBJ1-4	-	-
CASSPRDTKNIQYF	TGTGCCAGCAGTCCACGGGACACCAAAAACATTCAGTACTTC	TRBV27	TRBJ2-4	-	-
CASGLALRSGTGDYEQYF	TGTGCTAGTGGTTTGGCGTTACGTTCCGGGACAGGGGACTACGAGCAGTACTTC	TRBV12-5	TRBJ2-7	TRBD1	once
CASSLSSGSSYEQYF	TGCGCCAGCAGCTTGTCAAGCGGGAGCTCCTACGAGCAGTACTTC	TRBV5-1	TRBJ2-7	TRBD2	-
CASSPHIAKNIQYF	TGTGCCAGCAGCCCCCACATAGCCAAAAACATTCAGTACTTC	TRBV9	TRBJ2-4	-	-
CASSQDPGTGGWPPLHF	TGTGCCAGCAGCCAAGACCCCGGGACAGGGGGTTGGCCACCCCTCCACTTT	TRBV14	TRBJ1-6	TRBD1	once
CASSLRTSSYNEQFF	TGTGCCAGCAGCCTCCGGACTAGCAGCTACAATGAGCAGTTCTTC	TRBV9	TRBJ2-1	TRBD2	once
CASSLAPGLALNEQFF	TGCGCCAGCAGCTTGGCTCCGGGACTAGCCTTGAATGAGCAGTTCTTC	TRBV5-1	TRBJ2-1	TRBD2	-
CASTHPGDTDTQYF	TGTGCCAGCACCCATCCGGGGGACACAGATACGCAGTATTTT	TRBV7-9	TRBJ2-3	-	-
CATSREMGEQFF	TGTGCCACCAGCAGAGAGATGGGCGAGCAGTTCTTC	TRBV15	TRBJ2-1	-	-
CASSGLAGGNAYEQYF	TGTGCCAGCAGTGGACTAGCGGGGGGGAATGCCTACGAGCAGTACTTC	TRBV28	TRBJ2-7	TRBD2	-
CASSPLSRLAGDTQYF	TGTGCCAGCTCACCACTTTCCCGGCTAGCGGGAGACACGCAGTATTTT	TRBV18	TRBJ2-3	TRBD2	-
CSAYSKNIQYF	TGCAGTGCTTATTCTAAAAACATTCAGTACTTC	TRBV20-1	TRBJ2-4	-	-
CASSPRTGGTDTQYF	TGTGCCAGCAGCCCGCGGACAGGGGGCACAGATACGCAGTATTTT	TRBV5-8	TRBJ2-3	TRBD1	-
CASSLRRQETNTEAFF	TGTGCCAGCAGCTTACGAAGACAGGAGACGAACACTGAAGCTTTCTTT	TRBV7-8	TRBJ1-1	-	few
CAWSPTYRGNRLAEYNEQFF	TGTGCCTGGAGCCCAACATACAGGGGGAATCGGCTAGCGGAATACAATGAGCAGTTCTTC	TRBV30	TRBJ2-1	-	-
CASRDPKTGQDGTEAFF	TGTGCCAGCAGGGACCCCAAGACGGGACAAGACGGCACTGAAGCTTTCTTT	TRBV5-4	TRBJ1-1	-	once
CASSIRLGETQYF	TGTGCCAGTAGTATAAGACTCGGGGAGACCCAGTACTTC	TRBV19	TRBJ2-5	-	-
CASSLRGFQPQHF	TGTGCCAGCAGCTTACGGGGGTTCCAGCCCCAGCATTTT	TRBV13	TRBJ1-5	-	-
CASSLGTAVYGYTF	TGTGCCAGCAGCTTAGGGACAGCCGTCTATGGCTACACCTTC	TRBV7-8	TRBJ1-2	-	-
CASTILDPRAPNGELFF	TGTGCCAGCACCATACTAGACCCCCGGGCGCCGAACGGGGAGCTGTTTTTT	TRBV27	TRBJ2-2	-	-
CASSHRWRQETQYF	TGTGCCAGCAGCCATAGATGGAGACAAGAGACCCAGTACTTC	TRBV7-2	TRBJ2-5	-	-
CASSTDRANEKLFF	TGTGCCAGCTCAACGGACAGGGCTAATGAAAAACTGTTTTTT	TRBV18	TRBJ1-4	TRBD1	-
CASRGRGRDTGELFF	TGTGCCAGTAGGGGCAGGGGCAGGGACACCGGGGAGCTGTTTTTT	TRBV19	TRBJ2-2	-	-
CASSQDHGDYAETQYF	TGCGCCAGCAGCCAAGATCATGGGGACTACGCAGAGACCCAGTACTTC	TRBV4-1	TRBJ2-5	TRBD2	-
CASSLDRRAYNSPLHF	TGTGCCAGCAGTTTGGACAGGAGGGCCTATAATTCACCCCTCCACTTT	TRBV6-5	TRBJ1-6	TRBD1	-
CASSLVAGATDTQYF	TGTGCCAGCAGCTTAGTAGCGGGAGCCACAGATACGCAGTATTTT	TRBV11-3	TRBJ2-3	TRBD2	-
CASSPPGLNYGYTF	TGTGCCAGCTCACCACCAGGACTCAACTATGGCTACACCTTC	TRBV18	TRBJ1-2	-	-
CSVVEGEMQFF	TGCAGCGTTGTAGAGGGAGAAATGCAGTTCTTC	TRBV29-1	TRBJ2-1	-	-
CASSLAGLGETQYF	TGTGCCAGCAGTTTAGCGGGACTAGGAGAGACCCAGTACTTC	TRBV6-6	TRBJ2-5	TRBD2	-
CASSNRGEAFF	TGTGCCAGTAGTAACAGGGGTGAAGCTTTCTTT	TRBV19	TRBJ1-1	TRBD1	-
CASSQGGGAYEQYF	TGCGCCAGCAGCCAGGGTGGAGGGGCATACGAGCAGTACTTC	TRBV4-3	TRBJ2-7	-	once
CASSRFDREWGYTF	TGTGCCAGCAGCCGATTTGACAGGGAGTGGGGCTACACCTTC	TRBV7-6	TRBJ1-2	TRBD1	few
CASSFQQGNYGYTF	TGTGCCAGCAGCTTCCAACAGGGGAACTATGGCTACACCTTC	TRBV11-2	TRBJ1-2	TRBD1	-
CASSTSGAYEQYF	TGTGCCAGCAGTACTAGCGGGGCCTACGAGCAGTACTTC	TRBV6-6	TRBJ2-7	TRBD2	-
CASRRDKNYGYTF	TGTGCCAGCAGACGGGACAAGAACTATGGCTACACCTTC	TRBV6-5	TRBJ1-2	-	-
CASSKRRTSSSSYNSPLHF	TGTGCCAGCAGCAAAAGGAGGACGTCCTCAAGCTCCTATAATTCACCCCTCCACTTT	TRBV21-1	TRBJ1-6	-	medium-sized
CASSLQGPPNTGELFF	TGCGCCAGCAGCCTACAGGGGCCCCCGAACACCGGGGAGCTGTTTTTT	TRBV23-1	TRBJ2-2	TRBD1	-
CASSQEGGTGELFF	TGCGCCAGCAGCCAAGAGGGGGGGACCGGGGAGCTGTTTTTT	TRBV4-3	TRBJ2-2	TRBD2	once
CASSYREHGYTF	TGTGCCAGCAGTTACAGGGAGCACGGCTACACCTTC	TRBV2	TRBJ1-2	-	-